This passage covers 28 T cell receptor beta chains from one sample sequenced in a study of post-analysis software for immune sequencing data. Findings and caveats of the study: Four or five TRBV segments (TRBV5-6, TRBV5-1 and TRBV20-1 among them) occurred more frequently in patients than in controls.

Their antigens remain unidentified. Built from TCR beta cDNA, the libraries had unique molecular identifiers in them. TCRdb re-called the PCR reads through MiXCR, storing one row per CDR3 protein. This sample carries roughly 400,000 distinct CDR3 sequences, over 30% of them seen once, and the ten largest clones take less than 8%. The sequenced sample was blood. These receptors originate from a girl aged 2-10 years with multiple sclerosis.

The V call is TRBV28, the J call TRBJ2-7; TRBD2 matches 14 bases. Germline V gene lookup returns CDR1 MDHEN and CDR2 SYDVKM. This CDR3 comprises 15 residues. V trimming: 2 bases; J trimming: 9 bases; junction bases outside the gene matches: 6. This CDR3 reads CASSLGLAGGRGQYF. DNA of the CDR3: TGTGCCAGCAGTTTAGGACTAGCGGGGGGAAGAGGGCAGTACTTC.

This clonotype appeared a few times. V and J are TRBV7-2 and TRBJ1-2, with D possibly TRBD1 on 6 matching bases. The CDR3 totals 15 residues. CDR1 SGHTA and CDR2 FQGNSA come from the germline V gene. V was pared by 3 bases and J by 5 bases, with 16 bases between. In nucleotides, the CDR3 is TGTGCCAGCAGCTTCGGGGACACCTCTGGTTATGGCTACACCTTC. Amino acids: CASSFGDTSGYGYTF.

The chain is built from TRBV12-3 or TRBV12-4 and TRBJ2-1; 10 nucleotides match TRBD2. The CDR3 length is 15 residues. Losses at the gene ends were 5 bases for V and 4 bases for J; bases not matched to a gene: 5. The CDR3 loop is CASSRGLAAYNEQFF. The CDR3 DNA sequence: TGTGCCAGCAGTCGAGGACTAGCGGCGTACAATGAGCAGTTCTTC.

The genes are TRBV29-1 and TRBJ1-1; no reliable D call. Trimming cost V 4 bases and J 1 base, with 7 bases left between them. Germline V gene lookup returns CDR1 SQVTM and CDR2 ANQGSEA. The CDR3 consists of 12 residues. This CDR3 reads CSVGHPNTEAFF. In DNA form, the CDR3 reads TGCAGCGTTGGACACCCGAACACTGAAGCTTTCTTT.

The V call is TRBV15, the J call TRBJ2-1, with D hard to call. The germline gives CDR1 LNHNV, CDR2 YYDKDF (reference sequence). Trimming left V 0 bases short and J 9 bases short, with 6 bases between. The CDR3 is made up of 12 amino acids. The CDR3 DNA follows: TGTGCCACCAGCAGAGATCGGGTTGAGCAGTTCTTC. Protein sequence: CATSRDRVEQFF.

The CDR3 loop reads CSVEDRSHYGQYF. As DNA, the CDR3 is TGCAGCGTGGAGGACAGGAGTCATTACGGGCAGTACTTC. J is TRBJ2-4 and V is TRBV29-1; 7 bases are a match to TRBD1. Germline trimming cut 6 bases from V and 13 bases from J; bases unmatched to any gene: 15. The CDR3 runs to 13 residues. Looked up from germline, CDR1 is SQVTM and CDR2 is ANQGSEA.

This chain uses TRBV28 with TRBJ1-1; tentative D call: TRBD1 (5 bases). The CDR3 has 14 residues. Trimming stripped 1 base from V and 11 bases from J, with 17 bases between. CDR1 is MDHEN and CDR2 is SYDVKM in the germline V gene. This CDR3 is CASSLFAGTWAAFF. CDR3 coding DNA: TGTGCCAGCAGTTTATTTGCAGGGACCTGGGCGGCTTTCTTT.

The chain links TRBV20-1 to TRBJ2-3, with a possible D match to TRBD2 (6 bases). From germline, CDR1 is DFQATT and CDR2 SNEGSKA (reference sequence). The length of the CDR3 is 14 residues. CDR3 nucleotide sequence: TGCAGCACATGGGGGGAGACCCGCACAGATACGCAGTATTTT. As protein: CSTWGETRTDTQYF.

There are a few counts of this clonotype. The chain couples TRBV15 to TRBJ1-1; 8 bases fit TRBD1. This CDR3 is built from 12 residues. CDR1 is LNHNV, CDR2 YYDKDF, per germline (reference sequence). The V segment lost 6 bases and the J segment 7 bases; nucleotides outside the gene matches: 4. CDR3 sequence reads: CATSGGQVEAFF. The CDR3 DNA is TGTGCCACCAGTGGGGGACAGGTTGAAGCTTTCTTT. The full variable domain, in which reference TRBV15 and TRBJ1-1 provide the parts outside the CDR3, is DAMVIQNPRYQVTQFGKPVTLSCSQTLNHNVMYWYQQKSSQAPKLLFHYYDKDFNNEADTPDNFQSRRPNTSFCFLDIRSPGLGDTAMYLCATSGGQVEAFFGQGTRLTVV.

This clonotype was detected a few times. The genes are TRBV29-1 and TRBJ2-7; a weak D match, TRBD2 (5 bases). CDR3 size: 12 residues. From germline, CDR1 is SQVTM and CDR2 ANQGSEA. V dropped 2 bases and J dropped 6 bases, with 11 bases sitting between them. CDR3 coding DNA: TGCAGCGTTGAACGTGGGAGTAGCGAGCAGTACTTC. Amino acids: CSVERGSSEQYF.

The CDR3: CASSLLPSGVNEQFF. The CDR3 DNA sequence: TGCGCCAGCAGCTTACTTCCTAGCGGGGTCAATGAGCAGTTCTTC. This chain links TRBV5-1 with TRBJ2-1; TRBD2 matches 9 bases. The CDR3 has 15 residues. Germline V gene data show CDR1 as SGHRS and CDR2 as YFSETQ. J lost 6 bases, V lost 2 bases, and 6 bases had no gene match.

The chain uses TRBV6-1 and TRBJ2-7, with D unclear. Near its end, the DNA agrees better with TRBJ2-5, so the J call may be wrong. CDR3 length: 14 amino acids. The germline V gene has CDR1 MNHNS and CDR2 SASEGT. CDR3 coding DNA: TGTGCCAGCAGTGAACACGGCGGCGAAGAGACCCAGTACTTC. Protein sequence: CASSEHGGEETQYF.

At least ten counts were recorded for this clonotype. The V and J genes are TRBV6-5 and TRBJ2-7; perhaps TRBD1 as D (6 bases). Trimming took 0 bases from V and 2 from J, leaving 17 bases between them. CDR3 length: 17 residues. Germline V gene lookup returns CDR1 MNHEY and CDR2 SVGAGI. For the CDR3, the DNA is TGTGCCAGCAGTTACTCCAGGACAGTGACTAAAGCCTACGAGCAGTACTTC. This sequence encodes CASSYSRTVTKAYEQYF.

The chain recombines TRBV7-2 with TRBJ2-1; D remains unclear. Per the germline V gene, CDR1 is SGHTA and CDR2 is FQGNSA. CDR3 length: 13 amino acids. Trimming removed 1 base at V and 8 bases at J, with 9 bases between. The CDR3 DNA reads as TGTGCCAGCAGCTTAGACGGGCTGGATGAGCAGTTCTTC. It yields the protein CASSLDGLDEQFF.

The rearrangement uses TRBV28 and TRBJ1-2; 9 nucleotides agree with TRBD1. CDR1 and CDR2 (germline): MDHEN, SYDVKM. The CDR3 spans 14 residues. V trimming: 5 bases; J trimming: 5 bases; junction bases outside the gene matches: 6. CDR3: CASSVGQGIYGYTF. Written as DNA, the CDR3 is TGTGCCAGCAGTGTCGGACAGGGGATTTATGGCTACACCTTC.

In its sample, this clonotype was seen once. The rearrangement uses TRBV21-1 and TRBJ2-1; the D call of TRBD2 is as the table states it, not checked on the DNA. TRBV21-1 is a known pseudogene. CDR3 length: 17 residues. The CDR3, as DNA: TGTGCCAGCAGCAAAGCGCTACTAGCGGGCACGTACAATGAGCAGTTCTTC. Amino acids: CASSKALLAGTYNEQFF.

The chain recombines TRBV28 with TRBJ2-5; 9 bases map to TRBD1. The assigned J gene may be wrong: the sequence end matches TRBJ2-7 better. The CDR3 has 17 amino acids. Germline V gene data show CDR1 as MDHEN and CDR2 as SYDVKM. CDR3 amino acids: CASSLTLSGTGSYEQYF. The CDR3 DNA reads TGTGCCAGCAGTTTGACCCTATCCGGGACAGGGAGTTACGAGCAGTACTTC.

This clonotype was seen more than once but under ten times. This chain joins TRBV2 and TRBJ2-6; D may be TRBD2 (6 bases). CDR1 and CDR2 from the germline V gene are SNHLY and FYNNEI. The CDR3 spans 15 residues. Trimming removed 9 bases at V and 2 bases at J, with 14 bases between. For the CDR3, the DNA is TGTGCCAGTATGGACTACATCCCTGGGGCCAACGTCCTGACTTTC. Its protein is CASMDYIPGANVLTF.

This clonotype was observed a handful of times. The CDR3 DNA reads as TGTGCCAGCAGCTTGTGGGGCGCGGGCACAGATACGCAGTATTTT. This codes for CASSLWGAGTDTQYF. The chain recombines TRBV11-2 with TRBJ2-3, with D perhaps matching TRBD1 (5 bases). This CDR3 has 15 amino acids. CDR1 and CDR2 (germline): SGHAT, FQNNGV. Trimming shortened V by 3 bases and J by 1 base, and 11 bases separated the two germline ends.

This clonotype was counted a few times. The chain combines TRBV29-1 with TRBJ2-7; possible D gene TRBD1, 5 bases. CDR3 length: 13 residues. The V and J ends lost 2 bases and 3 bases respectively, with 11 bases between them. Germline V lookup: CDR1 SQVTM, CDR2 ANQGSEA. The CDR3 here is CSVESRGHYEQYF. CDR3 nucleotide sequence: TGCAGCGTTGAATCACGAGGACACTACGAGCAGTACTTC.

In DNA, the CDR3 is TGCGCCAGCAGCCAATCGGTTCCGAACACCGGGGAGCTGTTTTTT. This encodes CASSQSVPNTGELFF. The chain carries TRBV4-1 and TRBJ2-2; no clear D gene. Trimming took off 2 bases at V and 0 bases at J, with 7 bases between the two ends. Germline CDR1 is MGHRA and CDR2 is YSYEKL. This CDR3 contains 15 residues.

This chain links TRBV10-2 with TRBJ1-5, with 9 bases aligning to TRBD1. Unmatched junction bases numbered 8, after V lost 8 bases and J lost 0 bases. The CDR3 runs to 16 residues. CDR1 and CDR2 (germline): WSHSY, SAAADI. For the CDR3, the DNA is TGCGCCAGCGGGGGGACAGGGCTATATAGCAATCAGCCCCAGCATTTT. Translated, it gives CASGGTGLYSNQPQHF.

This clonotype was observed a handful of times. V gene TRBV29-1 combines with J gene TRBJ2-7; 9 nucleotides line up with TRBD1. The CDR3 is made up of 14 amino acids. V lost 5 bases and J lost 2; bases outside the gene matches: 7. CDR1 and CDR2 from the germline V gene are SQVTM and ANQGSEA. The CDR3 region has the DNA TGCAGCGTTACTGGACAGGGGCTTACCTACGAGCAGTACTTC. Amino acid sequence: CSVTGQGLTYEQYF.

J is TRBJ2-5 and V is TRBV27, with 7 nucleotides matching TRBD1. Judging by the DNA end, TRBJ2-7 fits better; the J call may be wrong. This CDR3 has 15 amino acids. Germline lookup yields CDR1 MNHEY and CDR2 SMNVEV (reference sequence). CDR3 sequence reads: CASSRWTGSTYEQYF. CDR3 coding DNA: TGTGCCAGCAGTAGATGGACAGGTTCTACCTACGAGCAGTACTTC.

The CDR3 protein is CAISESGTSYEQYF. The DNA of the CDR3 is TGTGCCATCAGTGAGTCGGGGACTAGCTACGAGCAGTACTTC. The chain links TRBV10-3 to TRBJ2-7, with 8 bases aligning to TRBD2. There are 14 residues in the CDR3. Germline CDR1 reads ENHRY; CDR2 reads SYGVKD. The junction had 1 base not matched to a gene; V was cut back by 0 bases and J by 3 bases.

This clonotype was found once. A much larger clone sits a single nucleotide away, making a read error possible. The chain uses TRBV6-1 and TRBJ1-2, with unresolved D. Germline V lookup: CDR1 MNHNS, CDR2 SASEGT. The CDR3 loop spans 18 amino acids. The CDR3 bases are TGTGCCAGCAGCTCTGCGGGTCGAGAAGGTTCCTTTAACCATGGCTACACCTTC. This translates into CASSSAGREGSFNHGYTF.

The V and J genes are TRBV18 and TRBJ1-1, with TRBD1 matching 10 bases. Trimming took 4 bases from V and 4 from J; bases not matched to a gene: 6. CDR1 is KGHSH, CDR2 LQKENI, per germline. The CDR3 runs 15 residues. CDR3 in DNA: TGTGCCAGCTCACTCAGACAGGGGGCGGGCACTGAAGCTTTCTTT. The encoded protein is CASSLRQGAGTEAFF.

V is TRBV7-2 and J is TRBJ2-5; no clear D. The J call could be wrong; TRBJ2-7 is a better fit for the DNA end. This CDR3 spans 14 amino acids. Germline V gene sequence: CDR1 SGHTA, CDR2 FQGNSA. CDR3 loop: CASSLSRKTYEQYF. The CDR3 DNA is TGTGCCAGCAGCCTCTCTAGAAAGACCTACGAGCAGTACTTC.